This TCR beta chain was obtained from a study of blood T cell repertoires in COVID-19. In germline, CDR1 is LGHDT, CDR2 YNNKEL (reference sequence). CDR3 length: 15 residues. Repertoires were generated with immunoSEQ multiplex PCR, while TCRdb's copy carries only in-frame clones and drops some. The table shows about 34,000 clones, with around 90% occurring only once. Worth noting for this clone: Sequence at one end of the junction differs from germline and may be a read error.

The clonotype was recovered from a woman aged 80 or over with acute or convalescent COVID-19. The gene calls are TRBV3-1 (or the pseudogene TRBV3-2) and TRBJ2-1; possibly TRBD1 for D (5 bases). The sequenced material came from peripheral blood. The CDR3 sequence is CASGQVTWGGNEQFF. The CDR3, as DNA: TGTGCCAGCGGCCAGGTCACGTGGGGCGGCAATGAGCAGTTCTTC.